The source of this TCR beta chain is a study of T cell changes during pregnancy in multiple sclerosis. TCRdb's copy holds only in-frame clones and misses some; the assay was immunoSEQ multiplex PCR. Here the sample spans around 70,000 clones, roughly 89% being singletons. The TCR was taken from a female donor in good health, enrolled as a control in a pregnancy study. Sequenced here: peripheral blood, sampled after pregnancy.

The DNA for the CDR3 is TGTGCCAGCAGCCAAGACTTATACACCGGGGAGCTGTTTTTT. Translating it yields CASSQDLYTGELFF. The chain employs TRBV14 and TRBJ2-2; D call uncertain. Trimming stripped 0 bases from V and 3 bases from J, with 5 bases between. Germline CDR1 reads SGHDN; CDR2 reads FVKESK. The CDR3 is 14 amino acids.